This is a list of T cell receptor beta chains from one sample in a study of beta chain features in type 1 diabetes. The assay was immunoSEQ multiplex PCR, and TCRdb's table has in-frame clones only and misses some. The sample contains around 690,000 clones, around an eighth of which appear only once. The source material was naive CD4+ T cells from blood. All receptors derive from a man aged 25-40 years with type 1 diabetes. Each CDR3 is given without its conserved first and last residue. Fields, in order: J gene, V gene, clone size, D gene, CDR3 length, CDR3 protein. D genes are given only for firm matches. Clone size is not always given. Where it is, it says once, few, many or a class for expanded clones.

TRBJ2-7,TRBV9,few,-,15,ASSPQGGVPPTYEQY
TRBJ2-5,TRBV7-9,few,TRBD2,15,ASSPGLAGPGEETQY
TRBJ2-4,TRBV6-6,-,TRBD1,13,ASSYSGQGKNIQY
TRBJ1-2,TRBV2,few,TRBD1,10,ASSGQGDGYT
TRBJ2-5,TRBV9,-,TRBD2,13,ASSGGLAGSETQY
TRBJ2-7,TRBV4-1,few,-,13,ASSQDSGTFYEQY
TRBJ2-2,TRBV7-2,few,-,12,ASSLVRDSGELF
TRBJ2-1,TRBV7-8,-,-,14,ASSLGGPSSYNEQF
TRBJ1-5,TRBV6-6,-,TRBD1,12,ASSPDRDNQPQH
TRBJ2-5,TRBV25-1,few,TRBD2,11,ASTGLAEETQY
TRBJ1-2,TRBV7-3,-,-,11,ASSFNRNYGYT
TRBJ2-7,TRBV5-1,-,-,9,ASSEEAKQY
TRBJ1-3,TRBV15,-,-,11,ATTRDFGNTIY
TRBJ1-5,TRBV7-9,-,-,12,ASSPDRLDQPQH
TRBJ1-4,TRBV30,few,TRBD1,12,AWSVGTGLEKLF
TRBJ2-2,TRBV2,-,-,13,ASRPGPQNTGELF
TRBJ2-1,TRBV4-2,-,TRBD2,13,ASSQSGGGYNEQF
TRBJ2-3,TRBV7-3,-,-,13,ASSLRQGNTDTQY
TRBJ2-3,TRBV7-9,-,TRBD2,12,ASSIGLGTDTQY
TRBJ1-2,TRBV7-8,-,TRBD1,12,ASSSTGTGYGYT
TRBJ2-3,TRBV2,-,-,12,ASRPLGSTDTQY
TRBJ2-1,TRBV5-4,-,TRBD1,13,ASSSQGASYNEQF
TRBJ2-3,TRBV5-1,-,-,12,ASSLSSPPDTQY
TRBJ1-2,TRBV7-2,few,-,12,ASSLARDNYGYT
TRBJ1-2,TRBV28,-,TRBD1,14,ASSSPQGGFNYGYT
TRBJ1-5,TRBV30,few,TRBD1,12,AWSPGQFNQPQH
TRBJ2-3,TRBV29-1,-,-,12,SVLLAGRTDTQY
TRBJ1-6,TRBV7-9,few,-,10,ASRAANSPLH
TRBJ2-3,TRBV7-6,few,-,14,ASSLESRASTDTQY
TRBJ1-6,TRBV5-1,-,TRBD1,13,ASSLGQGESSPLH
TRBJ1-6,TRBV5-1,-,TRBD1,12,ASSTGTAGSPLH
TRBJ2-2,TRBV4-3,few,-,12,ASSQDSWTGELF
TRBJ1-5,TRBV7-9,-,-,13,ASSRWPDSNQPQH
TRBJ2-2,TRBV4-2,few,-,11,ASSQEVSGELF
TRBJ2-5,TRBV29-1,few,-,11,SVDAGRQETQY
TRBJ1-2,TRBV5-1,few,-,10,ASSSSSESYT
TRBJ1-6,TRBV14,many,-,11,ASSLTGNSPLH
TRBJ1-5,TRBV19,-,-,13,ASSVAAYSNQPQH
TRBJ2-7,TRBV7-9,few,-,12,ASSLGQGGYEQY
TRBJ2-7,TRBV5-1,-,-,14,ASSLGGTDTTYEQY
TRBJ1-2,TRBV20-1,few,-,9,SAGVYYGYT
TRBJ2-7,TRBV7-2,-,TRBD1,12,ASSFRQGIDEQY
TRBJ1-5,TRBV30,-,-,11,AWSVREGQPQH
TRBJ2-1,TRBV14,few,TRBD2,16,ASSQRTSGISSYNEQF
TRBJ1-3,TRBV18,few,-,15,ASSRNRRDQGSHTIY
TRBJ2-1,TRBV28,-,-,11,ASSLLGYNEQF
TRBJ2-7,TRBV7-2,few,TRBD1,13,ASSLRTGVDYEQY
TRBJ2-1,TRBV9,few,-,12,ASSVAAVHGEQF
TRBJ2-7,TRBV5-1,-,TRBD1,12,ASSLPDRVGEQY
TRBJ1-1,TRBV12-5,-,TRBD1,13,ASGLPGTGNTEAF
TRBJ1-1,TRBV7-9,few,-,13,ASSVGLSSNTEAF
TRBJ2-1,TRBV9,-,-,11,ASSVGHINEQF
TRBJ1-1,TRBV18,-,-,11,ASSQTVNTEAF
TRBJ2-7,TRBV28,few,-,13,ASSLRRAGPYEQY
TRBJ1-3,TRBV7-2,few,-,12,ASSLDSSGNTIY
TRBJ2-2,TRBV5-1,-,-,14,ASSLDLDSTLGELF
TRBJ2-7,TRBV5-1,-,TRBD1,13,ASSLNPTGGYEQY
TRBJ1-4,TRBV7-2,few,TRBD1,15,ASSGRDRHTNNEKLF
TRBJ1-2,TRBV10-1,-,-,12,ASSEPERDYGYT